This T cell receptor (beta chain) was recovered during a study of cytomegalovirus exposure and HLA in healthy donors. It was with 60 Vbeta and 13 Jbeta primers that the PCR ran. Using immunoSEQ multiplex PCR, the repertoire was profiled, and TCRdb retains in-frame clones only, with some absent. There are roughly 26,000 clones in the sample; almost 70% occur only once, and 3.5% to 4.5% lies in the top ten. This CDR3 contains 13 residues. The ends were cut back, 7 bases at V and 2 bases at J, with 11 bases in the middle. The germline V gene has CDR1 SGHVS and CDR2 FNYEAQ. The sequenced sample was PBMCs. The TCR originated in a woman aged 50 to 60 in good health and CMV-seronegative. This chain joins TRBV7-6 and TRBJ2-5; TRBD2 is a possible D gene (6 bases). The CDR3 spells CASTRGEQETQYF. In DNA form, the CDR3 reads TGTGCCAGCACCCGCGGGGAGCAAGAGACCCAGTACTTC.